These 9 T cell receptor beta chains originate from one sample sequenced in a study of cytomegalovirus exposure and HLA in healthy donors. Vbeta (60) and Jbeta (13) primers were used in the PCR. TCRdb's copy holds only in-frame clones and misses some; the assay was immunoSEQ multiplex PCR. The profile shows about 170,000 clones, 70% to 80% of them singletons. Sequencing used PBMCs. These receptors came from a woman aged 30 to 39 in good health and CMV-seropositive.

The chain carries TRBV9 and TRBJ1-1, with D perhaps matching TRBD1 (6 bases). The germline gives CDR1 SGDLS, CDR2 YYNGEE. The V and J ends lost 1 base and 0 bases respectively, with 10 bases between them. This CDR3 has 15 residues. The CDR3 spells CASSVRGDMNTEAFF. CDR3 sequence (DNA): TGTGCCAGCAGCGTACGTGGGGACATGAACACTGAAGCTTTCTTT.

The chain links TRBV9 to TRBJ2-2; maybe TRBD2 (6 bases). This CDR3 contains 14 residues. The germline gives CDR1 SGDLS, CDR2 YYNGEE. V was cut by 3 bases and J by 1 base, with 7 bases left in between. This CDR3 is CASSGRGNTGELFF. The DNA of the CDR3 is TGTGCCAGCAGCGGGAGGGGGAACACCGGGGAGCTGTTTTTT. The full variable domain, its missing parts supplied by reference TRBV9 and TRBJ2-2, is DSGVTQTPKHLITATGQRVTLRCSPRSGDLSVYWYQQSLDQGLQFLIQYYNGEERAKGNILERFSAQQFPDLHSELNLSSLELGDSALYFCASSGRGNTGELFFGEGSRLTVL.

About this clone: At one end, the junction sequence differs from germline, possibly due to a read error. V usage is TRBV30 and J usage is TRBJ1-1; D perhaps matches TRBD1 (6 bases). The CDR3 covers 12 residues. The germline V gene has CDR1 GTSNPN and CDR2 SVGIG (reference sequence). Here the CDR3 reads CAWGRGFAEALF. The CDR3, as DNA: TGTGCCTGGGGCAGGGGCTTCGCTGAAGCTCTCTTT.

In its sample, this clone was seen a few times. This rearrangement joins TRBV7-9 to TRBJ2-4; D is ambiguous. The germline V gene has CDR1 SEHNR and CDR2 FQNEAQ (reference sequence). V lost 5 bases and J 0 bases, leaving 14 bases between the germline ends. The CDR3 loop spans 16 amino acids. The CDR3 protein is CASSHITQLAKNIQYF. DNA of the CDR3: TGTGCCAGCAGCCACATCACACAGTTAGCCAAAAACATTCAGTACTTC.

The genes are TRBV5-4 and TRBJ1-1; a possible D gene is TRBD1 (5 bases). Trimming removed 10 bases at V and 1 base at J, with 14 bases between. The CDR3 has 13 residues. The germline V gene has CDR1 SGHNT and CDR2 YYREEE (reference sequence). CDR3 DNA: TGTGCCTCGTCGACAGCCCAGAACACTGAAGCTTTCTTT. Amino acids: CASSTAQNTEAFF. The complete variable domain, with remaining parts taken from reference TRBV5-4 and TRBJ1-1, reads ETGVTQSPTHLIKTRGQQVTLRCSSQSGHNTVSWYQQALGQGPQFIFQYYREEENGRGNFPPRFSGLQFPNYSSELNVNALELDDSALYLCASSTAQNTEAFFGQGTRLTVV.

The chain has TRBV28 and TRBJ1-5, with D perhaps TRBD1 (6 bases). This CDR3 contains 18 residues. Germline V gene sequence: CDR1 MDHEN, CDR2 SYDVKM. The V end was cut by 6 bases, the J end by 4 bases, with 25 bases between. The CDR3 spells CASRWGQVGISRNQPQHF. CDR3 sequence (DNA): TGTGCCAGCAGATGGGGGCAGGTCGGTATCAGCAGGAATCAGCCCCAGCATTTT.

This chain uses TRBV5-1 with TRBJ2-1, with TRBD2 identical over 9 bases. V was pared by 2 bases and J by 10 bases, with 7 bases of the junction left unmatched. This CDR3 has 14 residues. Germline assignment: CDR1 SGHRS and CDR2 YFSETQ. The DNA of the CDR3 is TGCGCCAGCAGCTTAGGACTAGCGCTTGGGGAGCAGTTCTTC. As protein: CASSLGLALGEQFF.

V gene TRBV15 combines with J gene TRBJ2-5; D is perhaps TRBD2 (6 bases). Germline V gene sequence: CDR1 LNHNV, CDR2 YYDKDF (reference sequence). Trimming shortened V by 1 base and J by 3 bases, and 9 bases separated the two germline ends. This CDR3 has 14 amino acids. The CDR3 DNA is TGTGCCACCAGCAGAGCGCCGGGAGAAGAGACCCAGTACTTC. Its protein product is CATSRAPGEETQYF.

For this clone: This CDR3 is also generated by other DNA sequences in the sample. This sequence joins TRBV30 and TRBJ1-5; 8 bases are a match to TRBD1. With V trimmed by 5 bases and J by 2 bases, 2 bases remained unmatched. Germline CDR1 is GTSNPN and CDR2 is SVGIG (reference sequence). This CDR3 has 13 residues. CDR3 nucleotides: TGTGCCTGGGGACAGGGAGGCAATCAGCCCCAGCATTTT. It encodes CAWGQGGNQPQHF.